The next 18 T cell receptor beta chains were all read from a single sample in a study of beta chain features in type 1 diabetes. As every portion of the isolated RNA was reverse transcribed, the sequencing read expressed TCRB transcripts. Sequencing was performed with immunoSEQ multiplex PCR; in TCRdb, only in-frame clones are kept and a portion is missing. The profile covers 150,000 to 180,000 clones, with roughly 10% appearing a single time and approximately 2% taken by the ten largest. The sequencing input was central memory CD4+ T cells from blood. These receptors were collected from a man aged 18 to 35 in good health.

The chain is built from TRBV19 and TRBJ2-1, with 8 positions matching TRBD2. The germline V gene has CDR1 LNHDA and CDR2 SQIVND (reference sequence). CDR3 length: 15 residues. V lost 10 bases, J lost 3 bases, and 11 bases stayed unmatched. Here the CDR3 reads CATKRGKEVYNEQFF. The CDR3 nucleotides read TGTGCCACCAAGCGGGGGAAAGAGGTCTACAATGAGCAGTTCTTC. The full variable domain, with the rest looked up from reference TRBV19 and TRBJ2-1, is DGGITQSPKYLFRKEGQNVTLSCEQNLNHDAMYWYRQDPGQGLRLIYYSQIVNDFQKGDIAEGYSVSREKKESFPLTVTSAQKNPTAFYLCATKRGKEVYNEQFFGPGTRLTVL.

This clone was observed a few times. The chain uses TRBV7-3 and TRBJ1-4, with D tentatively TRBD1 (5 bases). V lost 5 bases and J 8 bases, leaving 24 bases between the germline ends. Germline assignment: CDR1 SGHTA and CDR2 FQGTGA. The CDR3 loop spans 17 amino acids. Written as DNA, the CDR3 is TGTGCCAGCAGCCCCCCGGAGGGACGGGGAGGATACGAAAAACTGTTTTTT. It is translated as CASSPPEGRGGYEKLFF.

The CDR3 DNA follows: TGTGCCAGTACCAAGAACACCGGGGAGCTGTTTTTT. Its translation is CASTKNTGELFF. The chain recombines TRBV9 with TRBJ2-2; D gene uncertain. This CDR3 contains 12 residues. The ends were cut back, 8 bases at V and 1 base at J, with 6 bases in the middle. Per the germline V gene, CDR1 is SGDLS and CDR2 is YYNGEE.

The rearrangement uses TRBV10-3 and TRBJ2-5, with 8 positions matching TRBD2. The CDR3 is made up of 16 amino acids. CDR1 ENHRY and CDR2 SYGVKD come from the germline V gene. The V gene end was trimmed by 2 bases and the J gene end by 4 bases; junction bases not matched to a gene: 9. CDR3 loop: CAISEGTSGVRETQYF. CDR3 coding DNA: TGTGCCATCAGTGAGGGGACTAGTGGGGTTCGAGAGACCCAGTACTTC.

This clone has a handful of counts. The chain links TRBV28 to TRBJ1-1; 7 bases align to TRBD1. Germline V gene lookup returns CDR1 MDHEN and CDR2 SYDVKM. With V trimmed by 5 bases and J by 2 bases, 11 bases remained unmatched. The CDR3 is made up of 16 amino acids. The CDR3 nucleotides read TGTGCCAGCAGTCCCCCGAGAGCAGGGGGTAACACTGAAGCTTTCTTT. Translation: CASSPPRAGGNTEAFF.

The chain is built from TRBV2 and TRBJ1-4, with D perhaps matching TRBD1 (6 bases). The V gene's germline CDR1 is SNHLY and CDR2 FYNNEI. V was cut by 6 bases and J by 8 bases, with 13 bases left in between. The CDR3 has 13 amino acids. The CDR3 sequence is CASRKQGGEKLFF. CDR3 DNA sequence: TGTGCCAGCAGGAAACAGGGCGGAGAAAAACTGTTTTTT.

The gene calls are TRBV28 and TRBJ2-3; no reliable D call. CDR3 size: 11 residues. Germline V gene data show CDR1 as MDHEN and CDR2 as SYDVKM. With 7 bases removed from V and 6 bases from J, the gap between germline ends came to 8 bases. Written as DNA, the CDR3 is TGTGCCAGCACGGGTCGGGATACGCAGTATTTT. Translated, it gives CASTGRDTQYF.

CDR3 DNA sequence: TGTGCCAGCTCCGGGACAGGGGCCACCTACGAGCAGTACTTC. Its protein product is CASSGTGATYEQYF. The V and J genes are TRBV10-3 and TRBJ2-7, with 10 bases lining up with TRBD1. Looked up from germline, CDR1 is ENHRY and CDR2 is SYGVKD. This CDR3 is built from 14 residues. Trimming removed 10 bases from V and 2 bases from J; junction bases left unmatched: 8.

The chain couples TRBV11-2 to TRBJ2-1, with TRBD1 matching 8 bases. Per the germline V gene, CDR1 is SGHAT and CDR2 is FQNNGV. This CDR3 has 15 residues. With 1 base clipped from V and 4 bases from J, the junction kept 3 bases outside the gene matches. The CDR3 reads CASSLAQGAYNEQFF. CDR3 bases: TGTGCCAGCAGCTTAGCCCAGGGGGCGTACAATGAGCAGTTCTTC.

This clone was found many times. The chain links TRBV7-6 to TRBJ2-5, with D perhaps matching TRBD1 (6 bases). The germline V gene encodes CDR1 SGHVS and CDR2 FNYEAQ. CDR3 length: 11 residues. V was pared by 5 bases and J by 5 bases, with 6 bases between. The CDR3, as DNA: TGTGCCAGCAGCGACAGGGAGACCCAGTACTTC. Translation: CASSDRETQYF. The entire variable domain, with the rest obtained from reference TRBV7-6 and TRBJ2-5, is as follows: GAGVSQSPRYKVTKRGQDVALRCDPISGHVSLYWYRQALGQGPEFLTYFNYEAQQDKSGLPNDRFSAERPEGSISTLTIQRTEQRDSAMYRCASSDRETQYFGPGTRLLVL.

This clone came up a few times. The chain links TRBV19 to TRBJ1-5, with TRBD1 matching 8 bases. The CDR3 runs 16 residues. V trimming: 5 bases; J trimming: 5 bases; junction bases outside the gene matches: 11. Germline loops: CDR1 LNHDA, CDR2 SQIVND (reference sequence). The CDR3 sequence is CASSPLTGVGHQPQHF. Here the CDR3 DNA reads TGTGCCAGTAGTCCACTGACAGGGGTTGGGCATCAGCCCCAGCATTTT.

The V and J genes are TRBV4-2 and TRBJ1-4; no definite D call. Germline loops: CDR1 LGHNA, CDR2 YNFKEQ. This CDR3 region has 19 residues. With 1 base removed from V and 0 bases from J, the gap between germline ends came to 18 bases. The chain's CDR3 is CASSQAGSSQEATNEKLFF. The CDR3 nucleotides are TGTGCCAGCAGCCAAGCTGGCAGCTCCCAAGAGGCAACTAATGAAAAACTGTTTTTT.

The V call is TRBV4-3, the J call TRBJ1-5, with 7 bases matching TRBD1. The length of the CDR3 is 15 residues. Germline V CDR1 and CDR2: LGHNA, YSLEER. V dropped 3 bases and J dropped 3; count of bases not matched to a gene: 5. The CDR3 sequence is CASSQTDRANQPQHF. The DNA of the CDR3 is TGCGCCAGCAGCCAGACTGACAGGGCCAATCAGCCCCAGCATTTT.

In DNA form, the CDR3 reads TGTGCCAGCAGCTCCTTTAGCGGGAGTTACCAAGAGACCCAGTACTTC. Its protein product is CASSSFSGSYQETQYF. The chain employs TRBV7-2 and TRBJ2-5; 9 bases fit TRBD2. Germline-derived CDR1 and CDR2 are SGHTA and FQGNSA. The J segment lost 0 bases and the V segment lost 4 bases, leaving 6 bases of the junction unmatched. The CDR3 runs to 16 residues. The whole variable domain, remainder taken from reference TRBV7-2 and TRBJ2-5, is GAGVSQSPSNKVTEKGKDVELRCDPISGHTALYWYRQSLGQGLEFLIYFQGNSAPDKSGLPSDRFSAERTGGSVSTLTIQRTQQEDSAVYLCASSSFSGSYQETQYFGPGTRLLVL.

This clone was seen more than once but under ten times. The chain is built from TRBV7-2 and TRBJ2-7; the match to TRBD1 covers 8 bases. Per the germline V gene, CDR1 is SGHTA and CDR2 is FQGNSA. The CDR3 is 15 residues long. V lost 2 bases, J lost 3 bases, and 6 bases stayed unmatched. CDR3 coding DNA: TGTGCCAGCAGCTTATCCCCCGGACAGGGCTACGAGCAGTACTTC. Residues: CASSLSPGQGYEQYF.

Only a few counts were recorded for this clone. The chain recombines TRBV4-2 with TRBJ2-5; tentative D call: TRBD2 (5 bases). There are 15 residues in the CDR3. Trimming cost V 1 base and J 1 base, with 10 bases left between them. From germline, CDR1 is LGHNA and CDR2 YNFKEQ. CDR3 bases: TGTGCCAGCAGCCAAGTCCCCGGGATCCAAGAGACCCAGTACTTC. Protein: CASSQVPGIQETQYF.

This clone showed up just a few times. The chain uses TRBV18 and TRBJ2-1; tentatively, D is TRBD1 (6 bases). The CDR3 has 15 residues. Trimming removed 0 bases at V and 6 bases at J, with 12 bases between. Germline CDR1 and CDR2: KGHSH and LQKENI. This CDR3 is CASSPPGWGPNEQFF. The CDR3 nucleotides read TGTGCCAGCTCACCACCGGGTTGGGGGCCCAATGAGCAGTTCTTC.

There are many counts of this clone. J is TRBJ2-1 and V is TRBV9; no clear D. Germline-derived CDR1 and CDR2 are SGDLS and YYNGEE. The CDR3 length is 13 residues. The V and J ends lost 2 bases and 4 bases respectively, with 7 bases between them. The CDR3 nucleotides are TGTGCCAGCAGCGTTCAAACATACAATGAGCAGTTCTTC. This gives the protein CASSVQTYNEQFF. Drawing the rest from reference TRBV9 and TRBJ2-1, the complete variable domain is DSGVTQTPKHLITATGQRVTLRCSPRSGDLSVYWYQQSLDQGLQFLIQYYNGEERAKGNILERFSAQQFPDLHSELNLSSLELGDSALYFCASSVQTYNEQFFGPGTRLTVL.